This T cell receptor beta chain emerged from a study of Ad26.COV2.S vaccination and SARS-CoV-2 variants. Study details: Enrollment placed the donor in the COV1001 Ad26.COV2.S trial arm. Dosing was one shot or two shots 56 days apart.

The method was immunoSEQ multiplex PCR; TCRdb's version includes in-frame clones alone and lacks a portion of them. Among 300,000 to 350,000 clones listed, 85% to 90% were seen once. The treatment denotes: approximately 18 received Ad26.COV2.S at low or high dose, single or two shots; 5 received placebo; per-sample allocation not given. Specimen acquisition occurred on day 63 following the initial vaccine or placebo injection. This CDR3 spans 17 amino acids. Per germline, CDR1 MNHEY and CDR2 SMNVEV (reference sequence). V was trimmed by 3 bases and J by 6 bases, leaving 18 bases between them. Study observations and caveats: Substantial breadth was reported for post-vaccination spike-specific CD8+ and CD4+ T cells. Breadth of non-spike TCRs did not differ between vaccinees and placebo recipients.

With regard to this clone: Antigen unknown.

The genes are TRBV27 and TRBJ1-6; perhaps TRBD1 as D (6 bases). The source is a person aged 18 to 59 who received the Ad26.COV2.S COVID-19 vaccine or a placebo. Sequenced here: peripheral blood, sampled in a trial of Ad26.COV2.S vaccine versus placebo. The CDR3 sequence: CASSFADRLAGNSPLHF. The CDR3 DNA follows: TGTGCCAGCAGTTTTGCGGACAGACTAGCCGGTAATTCACCCCTCCACTTT.